This TCR beta chain appears in the sequencing data of a study of cytomegalovirus exposure and HLA in healthy donors. Concerning this clone: Its antigen is unknown.

PCR amplification relied on 60 Vbeta primers (plus 13 Jbeta primers). Sequenced by immunoSEQ multiplex PCR; TCRdb stores in-frame clones only, minus some. There are approximately 160,000 clones in the sample; about four fifths occur only once, and 1% lies in the top ten. The study, taken as a whole, reports: Most TCR sequences proved rare, with some public TCRs found in many donors. Among donors in an Asian-associated ancestry cluster, a later analysis reportedly found fewer N-insertions than the roughly 670-donor mean.

The sequenced sample was PBMCs. The sequence was obtained from a woman between 50 and 59 years old in good health and CMV-seropositive.

The CDR3 coding sequence is TGTGCCAGCAGCTTCTCGGCGGGCTCTACCTCCTACGAGCAGTACTTC. Amino acids: CASSFSAGSTSYEQYF. The chain links TRBV11-2 to TRBJ2-7; D is possibly TRBD2 (5 bases). Germline V gives CDR1 SGHAT, CDR2 FQNNGV. The CDR3 runs 16 residues. V was trimmed by 3 bases and J by 0 bases, leaving 15 bases between them. The entire variable domain, with the rest obtained from reference TRBV11-2 and TRBJ2-7, is as follows: EAGVAQSPRYKIIEKRQSVAFWCNPISGHATLYWYQQILGQGPKLLIQFQNNGVVDDSQLPKDRFSAERLKGVDSTLKIQPAKLEDSAVYLCASSFSAGSTSYEQYFGPGTRLTVT.